This T cell receptor beta chain derives from a study of blood T cell repertoires in COVID-19. Study background: There were acute and convalescent COVID-19 samples, and they came from the United States, Italy and Spain. T cells, B-cell-depleted T cells, or PBMCs supplied cDNA or gDNA.

Under the authors' procedure: Researchers report that nucleated cell counts were estimated from reference gene primer amplification. Profiled with immunoSEQ multiplex PCR; TCRdb holds only in-frame clones, not every one. The V and J calls and clone size are taken from that table; D and trimming were inferred from the DNA. This sample has about 140,000 clones, with 85% to 90% found just once. J gave up 8 bases and V 3 bases, and 12 bases lay outside the gene matches. Germline V CDR1 and CDR2: LGHNA, YNFKEQ. The CDR3 is made up of 15 amino acids. The sequencing sample was made of peripheral blood. V and J are TRBV4-2 and TRBJ1-2; 7 bases line up with TRBD1. The TCR was taken from a woman in her sixties or seventies with acute or convalescent COVID-19. The CDR3 loop is CASSHDEPGGSGYTF. The CDR3 region has the DNA TGTGCCAGCAGCCACGACGAGCCAGGGGGTAGCGGCTACACCTTC.